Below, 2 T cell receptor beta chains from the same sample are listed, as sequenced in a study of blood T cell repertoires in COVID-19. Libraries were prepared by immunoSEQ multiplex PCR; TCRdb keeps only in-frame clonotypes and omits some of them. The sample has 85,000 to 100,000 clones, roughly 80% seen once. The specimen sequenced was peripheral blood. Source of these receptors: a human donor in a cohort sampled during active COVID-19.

The CDR3 here is CSAVSQVGYTF. CDR3 in DNA: TGCAGTGCCGTTTCCCAGGTTGGCTACACCTTC. This chain joins TRBV20-1 and TRBJ1-2; D is unresolved. Trimming removed 6 bases at V and 7 bases at J, with 12 bases between. There are 11 residues in the CDR3. CDR1 is DFQATT and CDR2 is SNEGSKA in the germline V gene (reference sequence).

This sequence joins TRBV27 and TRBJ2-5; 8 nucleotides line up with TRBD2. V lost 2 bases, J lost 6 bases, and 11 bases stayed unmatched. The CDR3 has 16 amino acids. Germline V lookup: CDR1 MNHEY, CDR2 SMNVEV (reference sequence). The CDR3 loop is CASSLGTSRIGQTQYF. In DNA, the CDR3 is TGTGCCAGCAGTTTAGGGACTAGTCGGATTGGACAGACCCAGTACTTC.